The clone carrying this T cell receptor beta chain was counted a few times. Its antigen is not known. This sample is part of a study of cytomegalovirus exposure and HLA in healthy donors. Regarding the study as a whole: The authors considered a cluster of highly shared sequence variants likely to be a sequencing artifact. In an earlier analysis, productive rearrangement rates for most beta V segments clustered near 87% or 30%. A later analysis linked 15,000 to 20,000 TCR beta sequences to HLA alleles at 0.05 false discovery rate. In most subjects, TCR beta sequences reportedly gave accurate predictions of HLA-A and HLA-B alleles.

Germline CDR1 is SGHRS and CDR2 is YFSETQ. The V gene lost 4 bases and the J gene lost 4 bases, with 13 bases spanning the gap. This CDR3 is built from 14 residues. PCR involved 60 Vbeta and 13 Jbeta primers. TCRdb keeps only in-frame clones here, not all; method: immunoSEQ multiplex PCR. The sample shows about 170,000 clones, about 73% of them seen only once. What was sequenced was PBMCs. The receptor's source is a woman aged 45 to 65 in good health and CMV-seropositive. The V and J genes are TRBV5-1 and TRBJ2-3; D may be TRBD2 (5 bases). Here the CDR3 DNA reads TGCGCCAGCAGCCTCGGGGAAGCGGCAGATACGCAGTATTTT. This translates into CASSLGEAADTQYF.